Detailed here is one T cell receptor beta chain. Original methodology: Nucleated cell number was recorded as an estimate derived from reference gene primer amplification. TCRdb's copy holds only in-frame clones and misses some; the assay was immunoSEQ multiplex PCR. D and trimming were read from the DNA, whereas the V and J calls and clone size are those reported in that table. The sample lists 95,000 to 110,000 clones, more than 85% occurring once. This specimen comes from a study of blood T cell repertoires in COVID-19. Study background: Sites across the United States, Italy and Spain contributed samples from acute and convalescent COVID-19. PBMCs, B-cell-depleted T cells, or T cells were the source of the cDNA or gDNA that made up the material.

This sequence was found in a human donor in a cohort sampled during active COVID-19. Specimen: peripheral blood.

CDR3 protein: CASSVIQGGTEAFF. In DNA, the CDR3 is TGTGCCAGTAGTGTGATACAGGGTGGGACTGAAGCTTTCTTT. The rearrangement joins TRBV19 to TRBJ1-1, with D possibly being TRBD1 (6 bases). The CDR3 sequence is 14 residues long. Germline-derived CDR1 and CDR2 are LNHDA and SQIVND (reference sequence). Trimming took 5 bases from V and 5 from J, leaving 15 bases between them. Using reference TRBV19 and TRBJ1-1 for the parts outside the CDR3, the full variable domain is DGGITQSPKYLFRKEGQNVTLSCEQNLNHDAMYWYRQDPGQGLRLIYYSQIVNDFQKGDIAEGYSVSREKKESFPLTVTSAQKNPTAFYLCASSVIQGGTEAFFGQGTRLTVV.